Listed here are 9 T cell receptor beta chains from one sample, sequenced in a study of Ad26.COV2.S vaccination and SARS-CoV-2 variants. The repertoire was sequenced with immunoSEQ multiplex PCR; TCRdb's copy has only in-frame clones and lacks some. The table records hundreds of thousands of clones, around 90% of them present only once. Treatment noted: 15 to 20 received Ad26.COV2.S at low or high dose, single or two shots; about 5 received placebo; per-sample allocation not given. Sampling took place 63 days after the first vaccine or placebo injection. Sequencing was performed on peripheral blood, taken in a trial of Ad26.COV2.S vaccine versus placebo. The receptors were gathered from a person between 18 and 59 years old who received the Ad26.COV2.S COVID-19 vaccine or a placebo.

This sequence joins TRBV6-5 and TRBJ2-7, with TRBD2 as a possible D gene (6 bases). Trimming removed 6 bases at V and 0 bases at J, with 15 bases between. Germline V gene sequence: CDR1 MNHEY, CDR2 SVGAGI. The CDR3 consists of 15 residues. DNA of the CDR3: TGTGCCAGCAGCCCGACTAGTTCGAGCTCCTACGAGCAGTACTTC. This encodes CASSPTSSSSYEQYF.

V is TRBV15 and J is TRBJ2-5; 14 bases fit TRBD2. CDR3 length equals 16 residues. Trimming removed 0 bases from V and 9 bases from J; junction bases left unmatched: 6. Germline loops: CDR1 LNHNV, CDR2 YYDKDF (reference sequence). The CDR3, as DNA: TGTGCCACCAGCAGAGAAAGACTAGCGGGAGGGAGTTCCCAGTACTTC. Amino acids: CATSRERLAGGSSQYF.

V usage is TRBV15 and J usage is TRBJ2-7; D is possibly TRBD1 (7 bases). Trimming took 0 bases from V and 4 from J, leaving 10 bases between them. The CDR3 extends over 14 amino acids. Germline CDR1 reads LNHNV; CDR2 reads YYDKDF (reference sequence). The CDR3 here is CATSRDRGAYEQYF. CDR3 sequence (DNA): TGTGCCACCAGCAGAGACAGGGGGGCTTACGAGCAGTACTTC.

V usage is TRBV30 and J usage is TRBJ1-1; no clear D gene. V gave up 3 bases and J gave up 0 bases, with 17 bases separating them. The CDR3 contains 16 residues. Germline V gene lookup returns CDR1 GTSNPN and CDR2 SVGIG (reference sequence). This chain's CDR3 is CAWRPKGRSMNTEAFF. CDR3 coding DNA: TGTGCCTGGAGACCAAAGGGCAGGAGCATGAACACTGAAGCTTTCTTT.

This rearrangement joins TRBV6-5 to TRBJ2-3; TRBD1 matches at 7 bases. Trimming at V came to 4 bases and at J to 4 bases, leaving 2 bases not matched to a gene. Germline assignment: CDR1 MNHEY and CDR2 SVGAGI. This CDR3 spans 13 amino acids. The CDR3 DNA follows: TGTGCCAGCAGTTCGACAGGGCCAGATACGCAGTATTTT. This translates into CASSSTGPDTQYF.

The chain is built from TRBV10-2 and TRBJ1-5, with TRBD1 matching over 8 bases. Germline values: CDR1 WSHSY, CDR2 SAAADI. V shed 6 bases and J 2 bases; nucleotides not matched to a gene: 6. The CDR3 sequence is 15 residues long. Here the CDR3 DNA reads TGCGCCAGCAGGGGTCTGGGACAGGGCAATCAGCCCCAGCATTTT. Protein product: CASRGLGQGNQPQHF.

This clone has a single count. The V gene is TRBV7-3, the J gene TRBJ2-5; D gene unclear. This CDR3 region has 14 residues. Deletions cut 5 bases from V and 3 bases from J, with 13 bases between. From germline, CDR1 is SGHTA and CDR2 FQGTGA. The CDR3 sequence: CASSPEVRKETQYF. The CDR3 DNA sequence: TGTGCCAGCAGCCCCGAGGTCAGGAAAGAGACCCAGTACTTC.

The chain employs TRBV27 and TRBJ2-7, with D perhaps TRBD2 (5 bases). Trimming took off 8 bases at V and 0 bases at J, with 14 bases between the two ends. The CDR3 has 14 residues. Germline loops: CDR1 MNHEY, CDR2 SMNVEV (reference sequence). CDR3 amino acids: CASRRTGSSYEQYF. CDR3 nucleotide sequence: TGTGCCAGCCGGCGGACGGGAAGCTCCTACGAGCAGTACTTC.

J is TRBJ2-1 and V is TRBV9; tentative D call: TRBD1 (6 bases). V shed 0 bases and J shed 8 bases, with 15 bases lying between them. CDR1 is SGDLS, CDR2 YYNGEE, per germline. The CDR3 runs to 15 residues. The CDR3 reads CASSVGGQGRDEQFF. The CDR3 DNA reads as TGTGCCAGCAGCGTAGGGGGTCAGGGGCGGGATGAGCAGTTCTTC.